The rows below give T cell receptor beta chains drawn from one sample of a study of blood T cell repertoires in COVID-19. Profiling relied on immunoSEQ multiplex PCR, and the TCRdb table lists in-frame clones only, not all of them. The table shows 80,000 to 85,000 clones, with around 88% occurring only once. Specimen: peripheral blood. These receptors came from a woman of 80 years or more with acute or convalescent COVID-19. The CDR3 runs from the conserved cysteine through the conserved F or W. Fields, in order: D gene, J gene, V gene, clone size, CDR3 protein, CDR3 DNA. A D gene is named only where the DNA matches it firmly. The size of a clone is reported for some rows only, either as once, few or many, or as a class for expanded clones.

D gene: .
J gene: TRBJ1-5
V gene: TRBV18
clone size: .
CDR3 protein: CASSPSGGGGNQPQHF
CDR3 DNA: TGTGCCAGCTCACCATCGGGGGGCGGAGGCAATCAGCCCCAGCATTTT

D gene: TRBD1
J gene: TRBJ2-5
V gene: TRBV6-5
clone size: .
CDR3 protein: CASSSRTGQQETQYF
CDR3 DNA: TGTGCCAGCAGCTCCCGGACAGGGCAGCAAGAGACCCAGTACTTC

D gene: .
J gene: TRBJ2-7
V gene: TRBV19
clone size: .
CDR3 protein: CASSMLAGGKYF
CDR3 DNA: TGTGCCAGTAGTATGTTGGCAGGGGGGAAGTACTTC

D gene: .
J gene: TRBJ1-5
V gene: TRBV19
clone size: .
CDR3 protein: CASRPAGAGQPQHF
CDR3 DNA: TGTGCCAGTAGACCGGCGGGGGCCGGTCAGCCCCAGCATTTT

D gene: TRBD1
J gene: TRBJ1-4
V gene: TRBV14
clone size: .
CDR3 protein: CASSRGDREKLFF
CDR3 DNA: TGTGCCAGCAGCCGGGGGGACAGGGAAAAACTGTTTTTT

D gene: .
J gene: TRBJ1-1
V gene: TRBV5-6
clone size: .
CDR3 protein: CASSLVRGNAEAFF
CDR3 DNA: TGTGCCAGCAGCTTGGTACGGGGAAACGCTGAAGCTTTCTTT

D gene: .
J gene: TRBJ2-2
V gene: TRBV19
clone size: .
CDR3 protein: CASSMTFLSTGELFF
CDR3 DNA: TGTGCCAGTAGTATGACATTTCTGTCCACCGGGGAGCTGTTTTTT

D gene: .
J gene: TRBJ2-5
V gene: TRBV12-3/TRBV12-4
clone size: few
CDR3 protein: CASSPSGTQYF
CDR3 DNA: TGTGCCAGCAGCCCCTCCGGGACCCAGTACTTC

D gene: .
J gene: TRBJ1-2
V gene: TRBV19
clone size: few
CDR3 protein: CASSPGQAFNYGYTF
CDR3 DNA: TGTGCCAGTAGTCCAGGGCAAGCCTTTAACTATGGCTACACCTTC

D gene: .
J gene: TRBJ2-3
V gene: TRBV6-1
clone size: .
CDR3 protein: CASSEVAGGTDTQYF
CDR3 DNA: TGTGCCAGCAGTGAAGTGGCGGGTGGCACAGATACGCAGTATTTT

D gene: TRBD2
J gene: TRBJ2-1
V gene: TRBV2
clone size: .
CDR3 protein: CASSARGATYNEQFF
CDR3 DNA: TGTGCCAGCAGCGCGCGGGGGGCCACCTACAATGAGCAGTTCTTC

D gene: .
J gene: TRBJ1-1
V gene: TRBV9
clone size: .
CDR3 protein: CASSVLGAGNTEAFF
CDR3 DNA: TGTGCCAGCAGCGTATTGGGGGCGGGGAACACTGAAGCTTTCTTT

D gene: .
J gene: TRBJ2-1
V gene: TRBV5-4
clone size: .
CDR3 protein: CASSLPGVQANEQFF
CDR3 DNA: TGTGCCAGCAGCTTGCCGGGAGTTCAAGCCAATGAGCAGTTCTTC

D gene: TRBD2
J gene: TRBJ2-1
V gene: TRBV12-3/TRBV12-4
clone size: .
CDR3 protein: CATHRGGNEQFF
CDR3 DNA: TGTGCGACGCACCGGGGGGGTAATGAGCAGTTCTTC

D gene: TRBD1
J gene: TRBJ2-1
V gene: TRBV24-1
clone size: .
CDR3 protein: CATSAQGGQGNNEQFF
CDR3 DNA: TGTGCCACCAGTGCTCAGGGGGGACAGGGTAACAATGAGCAGTTCTTC

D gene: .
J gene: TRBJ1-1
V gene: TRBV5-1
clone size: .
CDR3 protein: CASRRDTYTEAFF
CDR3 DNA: TGCGCCAGCAGGCGCGACACCTACACTGAAGCTTTCTTT

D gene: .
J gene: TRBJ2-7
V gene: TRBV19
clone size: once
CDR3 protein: CASSGYRQGDYEQYF
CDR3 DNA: TGTGCCAGTAGTGGCTATAGGCAGGGTGACTACGAGCAGTACTTC

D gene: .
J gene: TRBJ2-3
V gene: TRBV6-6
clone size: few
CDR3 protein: CASSYSASTDTQYF
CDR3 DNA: TGTGCCAGCAGTTACTCCGCGAGCACAGATACGCAGTATTTT

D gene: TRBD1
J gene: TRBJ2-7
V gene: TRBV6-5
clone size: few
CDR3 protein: CASSPRTGGSYEQYF
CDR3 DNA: TGTGCCAGCAGTCCCCGGACAGGGGGCTCCTACGAGCAGTACTTC

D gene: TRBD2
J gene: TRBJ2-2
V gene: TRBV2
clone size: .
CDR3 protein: CASSGLAGVGAGELFF
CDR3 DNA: TGTGCCAGCAGTGGGCTAGCGGGAGTCGGGGCCGGGGAGCTGTTTTTT

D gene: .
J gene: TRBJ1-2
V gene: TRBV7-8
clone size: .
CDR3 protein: CASSLGQNNYGYTF
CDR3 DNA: TGTGCCAGCAGCTTAGGACAGAATAACTATGGCTACACCTTC

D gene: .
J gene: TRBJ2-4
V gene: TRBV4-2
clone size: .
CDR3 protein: CASSQVGATAKNIQYF
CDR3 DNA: TGTGCCAGCAGCCAAGTAGGAGCTACAGCCAAAAACATTCAGTACTTC

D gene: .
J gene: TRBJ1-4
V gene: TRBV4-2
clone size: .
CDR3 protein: CASSQDPREKGKLFF
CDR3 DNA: TGTGCCAGCAGCCAAGATCCAAGGGAGAAGGGAAAACTGTTTTTT

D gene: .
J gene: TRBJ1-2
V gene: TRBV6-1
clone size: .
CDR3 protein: CASSEIGGASEGYTF
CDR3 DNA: TGTGCCAGCAGTGAAATTGGGGGCGCTTCGGAAGGCTACACCTTC

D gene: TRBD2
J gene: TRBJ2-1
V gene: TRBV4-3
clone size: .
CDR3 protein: CASSQDPLAGGNNEQFF
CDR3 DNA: TGCGCCAGCAGCCAAGATCCTCTAGCGGGGGGAAACAATGAGCAGTTCTTC

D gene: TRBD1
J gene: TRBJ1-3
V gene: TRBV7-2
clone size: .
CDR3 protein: CASARTGRGNTIYF
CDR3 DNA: TGTGCCAGCGCTCGGACAGGGCGCGGAAACACCATATATTTT

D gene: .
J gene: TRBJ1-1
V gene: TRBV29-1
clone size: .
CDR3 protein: CSVEGQGRGTEAFF
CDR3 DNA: TGCAGCGTTGAGGGGCAGGGGCGCGGTACTGAAGCTTTCTTT

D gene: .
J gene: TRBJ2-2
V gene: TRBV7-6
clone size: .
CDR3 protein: CASSLYLTTTGELFF
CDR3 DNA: TGTGCCAGCAGCTTATACCTGACAACAACCGGGGAGCTGTTTTTT

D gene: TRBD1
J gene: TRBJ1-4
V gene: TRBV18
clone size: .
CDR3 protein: CASSRGQAGFGTNEKLFF
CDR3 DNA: TGTGCCAGCTCCCGGGGACAGGCCGGGTTTGGGACTAATGAAAAACTGTTTTTT

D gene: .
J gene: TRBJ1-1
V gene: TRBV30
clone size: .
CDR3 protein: CAWSVGGNTEAFF
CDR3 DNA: TGTGCCTGGAGTGTCGGCGGGAACACTGAAGCTTTCTTT

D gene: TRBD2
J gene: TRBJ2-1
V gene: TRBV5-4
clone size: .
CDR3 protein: CASSISSGSSYNEQFF
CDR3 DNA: TGTGCCAGCAGCATCTCTAGCGGGAGCTCCTACAATGAGCAGTTCTTC

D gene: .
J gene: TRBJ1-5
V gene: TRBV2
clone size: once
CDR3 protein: CASMEGQVNQPQHF
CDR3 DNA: TGTGCCAGCATGGAGGGGCAAGTCAATCAGCCCCAGCATTTT

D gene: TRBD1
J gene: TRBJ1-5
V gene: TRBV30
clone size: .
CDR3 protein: CAWSGTGDQPQHF
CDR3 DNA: TGTGCCTGGAGTGGGACAGGAGATCAGCCCCAGCATTTT

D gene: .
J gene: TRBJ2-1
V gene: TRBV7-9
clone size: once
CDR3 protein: CASSLASVGRGNEQFF
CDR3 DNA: TGTGCCAGCAGCTTAGCTAGCGTCGGTAGGGGGAATGAGCAGTTCTTC

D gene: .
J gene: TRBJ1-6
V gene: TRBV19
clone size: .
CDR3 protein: CASSNRDSSYNSPLHF
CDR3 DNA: TGTGCCAGTAGTAACAGGGATAGCTCCTATAATTCACCCCTCCACTTT

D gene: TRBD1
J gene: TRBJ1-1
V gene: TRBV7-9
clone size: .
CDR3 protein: CASSLGQGKAFF
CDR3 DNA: TGTGCCAGCAGCTTAGGACAGGGAAAAGCTTTCTTT

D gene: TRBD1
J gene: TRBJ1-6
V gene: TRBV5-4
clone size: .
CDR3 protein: CASSTGTEYNSPLHF
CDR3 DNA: TGTGCCAGCAGCACTGGGACAGAATATAATTCACCCCTCCACTTT

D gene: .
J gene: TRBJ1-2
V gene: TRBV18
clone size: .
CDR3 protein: CASSPMPGGAPSYGYTF
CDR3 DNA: TGTGCCAGCTCACCCATGCCTGGGGGGGCTCCTTCGTATGGCTACACCTTC

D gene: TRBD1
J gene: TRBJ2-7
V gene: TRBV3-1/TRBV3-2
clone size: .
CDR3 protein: CASKGTARDEQYF
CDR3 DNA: TGTGCCAGCAAGGGGACAGCCAGAGACGAGCAGTACTTC

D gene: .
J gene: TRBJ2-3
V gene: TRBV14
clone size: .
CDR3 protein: CASSQGGGPGIHGTDTQYF
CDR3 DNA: TGTGCCAGCAGCCAAGGAGGGGGACCCGGCATCCATGGCACAGATACGCAGTATTTT

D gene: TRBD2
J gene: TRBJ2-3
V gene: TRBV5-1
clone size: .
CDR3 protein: CASSLEGGSGKTDTQYF
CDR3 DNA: TGCGCCAGCAGCTTGGAAGGAGGTAGCGGGAAAACAGATACGCAGTATTTT

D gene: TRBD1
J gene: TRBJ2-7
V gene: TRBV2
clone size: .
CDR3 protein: CASNRDRVMNEQYF
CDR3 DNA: TGTGCCAGCAACCGGGACAGGGTAATGAACGAGCAGTACTTC

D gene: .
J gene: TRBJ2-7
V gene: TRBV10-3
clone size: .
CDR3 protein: CAIRDSGYEQYF
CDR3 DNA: TGTGCCATCAGGGACAGTGGCTACGAGCAGTACTTC

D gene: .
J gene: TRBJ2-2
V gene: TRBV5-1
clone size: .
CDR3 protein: CASSPEGTSNTGELFF
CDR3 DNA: TGCGCCAGCAGCCCCGAGGGTACTAGCAACACCGGGGAGCTGTTTTTT

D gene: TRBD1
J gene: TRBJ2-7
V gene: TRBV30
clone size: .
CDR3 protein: CAWSVPWTGGPHEQYF
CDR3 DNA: TGTGCCTGGAGTGTCCCCTGGACAGGGGGTCCCCACGAGCAGTACTTC

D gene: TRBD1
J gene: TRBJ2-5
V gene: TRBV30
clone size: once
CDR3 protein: CAWSTGEKETQYF
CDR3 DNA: TGTGCCTGGAGTACAGGGGAGAAAGAGACCCAGTACTTC

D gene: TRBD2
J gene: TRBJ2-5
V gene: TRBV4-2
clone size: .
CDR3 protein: CASSQVPLAGLETQYF
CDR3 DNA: TGTGCCAGCAGCCAAGTACCACTAGCGGGTTTAGAGACCCAGTACTTC

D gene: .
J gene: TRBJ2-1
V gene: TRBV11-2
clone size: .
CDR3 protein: CASSLLDSSYNEQFF
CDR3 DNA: TGTGCCAGCAGCTTACTGGACAGTTCCTACAATGAGCAGTTCTTC

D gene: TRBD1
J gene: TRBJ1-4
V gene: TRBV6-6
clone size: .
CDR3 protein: CASSQRDRLSF
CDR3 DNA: TGTGCCAGCTCCCAAAGGGACAGGTTGTCTTTT

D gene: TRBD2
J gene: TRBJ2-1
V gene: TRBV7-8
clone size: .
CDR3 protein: CASSLDTSGTRSYEQFF
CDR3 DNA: TGTGCCAGCAGCTTAGATACTAGCGGGACACGGTCGTATGAGCAGTTCTTC

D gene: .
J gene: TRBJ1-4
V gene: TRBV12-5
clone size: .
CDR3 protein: CASGPRQGSEKLFF
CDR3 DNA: TGTGCTAGTGGTCCCCGGCAGGGGAGTGAAAAACTGTTTTTT

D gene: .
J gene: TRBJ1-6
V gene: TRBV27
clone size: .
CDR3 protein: CASRRDTSSYNSPLHF
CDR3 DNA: TGTGCCAGCAGAAGAGACACGAGCTCCTATAATTCACCCCTCCACTTT

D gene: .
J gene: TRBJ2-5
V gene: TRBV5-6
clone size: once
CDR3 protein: CASSLRTLQETQYF
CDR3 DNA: TGTGCCAGCAGCTTGCGGACATTACAAGAGACCCAGTACTTC

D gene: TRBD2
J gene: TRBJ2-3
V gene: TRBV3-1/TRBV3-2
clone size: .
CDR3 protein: CASSQGLAGTSTDTQYF
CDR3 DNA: TGTGCCAGCAGCCAGGGACTAGCGGGCACAAGCACAGATACGCAGTATTTT

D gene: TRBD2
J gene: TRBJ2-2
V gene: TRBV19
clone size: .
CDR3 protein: CASSPRGSGTRASGELFF
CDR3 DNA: TGTGCCAGTAGTCCCCGCGGGAGCGGGACTAGAGCGTCCGGGGAGCTGTTTTTT